Sequencing of this T cell receptor beta chain was carried out in a study of T cells in Graves' hyperthyroidism and ophthalmopathy. CDR1 and CDR2 from the germline V gene are SQVTM and ANQGSEA. Deletions cut 3 bases from V and 8 bases from J, with 16 bases between. The CDR3 length is 14 residues. The source material, RNA transcripts, was used to amplify TCR beta CDR3 regions. TCR CDR3 underwent first-round RT-PCR with the HTBI primer set. TCRdb fed the multiplex PCR reads into MiXCR, producing one record per CDR3 protein. The table includes 300,000 to 450,000 distinct CDR3 sequences, about a sixth detected once. Drawn at first hyperthyroidism diagnosis, the blood sample preceded any ophthalmopathy symptoms. This clonotype showed up many times.

This TCR derives from a young woman with Graves' hyperthyroidism that later progressed to Graves' ophthalmopathy. The sequencing input was blood. The V and J genes are TRBV29-1 and TRBJ1-4; possible D gene TRBD1, 6 bases. The CDR3 DNA reads as TGCAGCGTTGATATCGGGGTACAGGGCGAAAAACTGTTTTTT. It translates to CSVDIGVQGEKLFF.